What follows is one T cell receptor (beta chain) and its context. The CDR3 loop spans 14 amino acids. In germline, CDR1 is SGHAT, CDR2 FQNNGV. Trimming removed 7 bases from V and 6 bases from J, with 18 bases in between. This sample was included in a study of T-cell reconstitution after alpha-beta-depleted transplantation in children. TCRbeta library preparation incorporated unique molecular identifiers. TCRdb passed the PCR reads through MiXCR, listing each CDR3 protein once. The sample has hundreds of thousands of distinct CDR3 sequences; around 17% are singletons. This TCR came from a human donor who donated a stem cell graft to a child with acute lymphoblastic leukemia. The J gene is TRBJ1-1, the V gene TRBV11-2; D is perhaps TRBD1 (6 bases). This specimen was PBMCs from the stem cell graft donor, taken from the stem cell graft. The CDR3 DNA is TGTGCCAGCACTTCACAGGGCCTCGTGCCTGAAGCTTTCTTT. Amino acids: CASTSQGLVPEAFF.